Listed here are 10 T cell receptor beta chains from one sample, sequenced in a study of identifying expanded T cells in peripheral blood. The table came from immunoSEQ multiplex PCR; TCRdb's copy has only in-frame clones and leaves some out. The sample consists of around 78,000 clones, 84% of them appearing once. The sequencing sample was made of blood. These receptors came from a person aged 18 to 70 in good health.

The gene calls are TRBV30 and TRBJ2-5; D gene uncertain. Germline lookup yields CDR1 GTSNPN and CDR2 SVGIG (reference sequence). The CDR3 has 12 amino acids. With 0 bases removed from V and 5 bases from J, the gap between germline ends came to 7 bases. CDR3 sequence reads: CAWSVHPETQYF. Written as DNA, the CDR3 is TGTGCCTGGAGTGTACATCCGGAGACCCAGTACTTC.

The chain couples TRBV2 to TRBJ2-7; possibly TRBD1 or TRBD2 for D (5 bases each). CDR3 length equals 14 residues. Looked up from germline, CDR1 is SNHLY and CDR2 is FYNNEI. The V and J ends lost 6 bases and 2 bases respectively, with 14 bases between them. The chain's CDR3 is CASRSGTETYEQYF. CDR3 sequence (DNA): TGTGCCAGCAGATCCGGGACCGAAACCTACGAGCAGTACTTC.

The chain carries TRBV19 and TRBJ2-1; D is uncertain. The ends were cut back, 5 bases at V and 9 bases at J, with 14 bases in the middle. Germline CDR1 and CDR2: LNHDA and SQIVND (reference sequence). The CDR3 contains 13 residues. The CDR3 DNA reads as TGTGCCAGTAGTCCTAACGCCATGGGTGAGCAGTTCTTC. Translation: CASSPNAMGEQFF.

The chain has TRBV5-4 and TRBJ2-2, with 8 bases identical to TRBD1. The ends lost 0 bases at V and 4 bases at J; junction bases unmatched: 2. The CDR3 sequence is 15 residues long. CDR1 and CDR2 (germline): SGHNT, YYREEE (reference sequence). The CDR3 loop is CASSLGTGTTGELFF. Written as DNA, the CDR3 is TGTGCCAGCAGCTTGGGGACAGGGACCACCGGGGAGCTGTTTTTT.

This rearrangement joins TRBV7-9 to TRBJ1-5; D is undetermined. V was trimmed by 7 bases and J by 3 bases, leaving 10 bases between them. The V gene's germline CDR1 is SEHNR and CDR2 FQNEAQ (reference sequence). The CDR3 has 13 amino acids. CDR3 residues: CASTGIDNQPQHF. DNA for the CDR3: TGTGCCAGCACTGGGATCGACAATCAGCCCCAGCATTTT.

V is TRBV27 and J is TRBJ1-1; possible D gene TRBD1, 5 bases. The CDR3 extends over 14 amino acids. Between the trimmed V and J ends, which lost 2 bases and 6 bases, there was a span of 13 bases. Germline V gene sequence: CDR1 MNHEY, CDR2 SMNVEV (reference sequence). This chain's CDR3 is CASSLSRGSPEAFF. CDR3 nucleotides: TGTGCCAGCAGTTTAAGTAGGGGTTCCCCTGAAGCTTTCTTT.

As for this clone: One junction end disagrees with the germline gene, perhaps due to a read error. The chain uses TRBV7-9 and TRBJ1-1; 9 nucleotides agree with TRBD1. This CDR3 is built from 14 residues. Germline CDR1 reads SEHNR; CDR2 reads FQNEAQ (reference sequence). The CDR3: CASSLGTGNAEAFF. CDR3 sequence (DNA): TGTGCCAGCAGCTTGGGGACAGGGAACGCTGAAGCTTTCTTT. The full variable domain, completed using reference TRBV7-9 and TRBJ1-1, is DTGVSQNPRHKITKRGQNVTFRCDPISEHNRLYWYRQTLGQGPEFLTYFQNEAQLEKSRLLSDRFSAERPKGSFSTLEIQRTEQGDSAMYLCASSLGTGNAEAFFGQGTRLTVV.

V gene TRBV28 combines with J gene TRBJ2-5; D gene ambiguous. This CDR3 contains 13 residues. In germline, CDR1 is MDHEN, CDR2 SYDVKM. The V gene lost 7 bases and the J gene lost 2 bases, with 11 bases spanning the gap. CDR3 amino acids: CASNSERQETQYF. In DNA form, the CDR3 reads TGTGCCAGCAACTCGGAACGGCAAGAGACCCAGTACTTC.

The CDR3 sequence: CASSLLTGGAKNIQYF. The DNA of the CDR3 is TGTGCCAGTAGTCTCCTGACAGGAGGAGCCAAAAACATTCAGTACTTC. The chain carries TRBV19 and TRBJ2-4, with D maybe TRBD1 (6 bases). V was clipped by 5 bases and J by 0 bases, with 14 bases between them. In germline, CDR1 is LNHDA, CDR2 SQIVND (reference sequence). The CDR3 has 16 residues.

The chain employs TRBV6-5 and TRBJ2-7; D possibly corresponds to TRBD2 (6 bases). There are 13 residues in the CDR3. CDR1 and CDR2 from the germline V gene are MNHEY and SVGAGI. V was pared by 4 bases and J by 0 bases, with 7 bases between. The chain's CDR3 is CASSLGLSYEQYF. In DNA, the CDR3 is TGTGCCAGCAGTTTGGGACTCTCCTACGAGCAGTACTTC.